A selection of T cell receptor beta chains follows, all from one sample in a study of T cells expressing NK-cell markers. TCRdb derives one entry per CDR3 protein from the 5' RACE reads, leaving out DNA. This repertoire includes around 380,000 distinct CDR3 sequences. The sequenced material came from blood T cells: a sorted CD56 or NKG2C T cell subset, CD4+ or CD8+ T cells, or bulk PBMC T cells (not recorded which). Every receptor here comes from a woman aged 50 to 65 in good health. The CDR3 runs from the conserved cysteine through the conserved F or W.

J gene: TRBJ2-1; V gene: TRBV20-1; CDR3 protein: CSAPGQGIHEQFF
J gene: TRBJ2-2; V gene: TRBV4-1; CDR3 protein: CASSHSGEGFGGTGELFF
J gene: TRBJ1-5; V gene: TRBV27; CDR3 protein: CASRPSGFNQPQHF
J gene: TRBJ1-3; V gene: TRBV4-1; CDR3 protein: CASSQDFDPGNTIYF
J gene: TRBJ2-3; V gene: TRBV12-3/TRBV12-4; CDR3 protein: CASSSSTLAVFSTDTQYF
J gene: TRBJ2-3; V gene: TRBV6-1; CDR3 protein: CATLLGDTQYF
J gene: TRBJ2-5; V gene: TRBV5-1; CDR3 protein: CASSWTAGTSGQETQYF
J gene: TRBJ2-1; V gene: TRBV2; CDR3 protein: CASRAGAHQQFF
J gene: TRBJ2-3; V gene: TRBV5-1; CDR3 protein: CASSLEGIRTDTQYF
J gene: TRBJ2-3; V gene: TRBV24-1; CDR3 protein: CATSDFGRPLAGTDTQYF
J gene: TRBJ1-1; V gene: TRBV29-1; CDR3 protein: CSVAQGIGTEAFF
J gene: TRBJ2-1; V gene: TRBV6-2/TRBV6-3; CDR3 protein: CASSYVWRFSYNEQFF
J gene: TRBJ2-3; V gene: TRBV20-1; CDR3 protein: CSANPTGLAVLDTQYF
J gene: TRBJ2-7; V gene: TRBV3-1; CDR3 protein: CASSPTASYEQYF
J gene: TRBJ2-1; V gene: TRBV24-1; CDR3 protein: CATSDPGLNEVNEQFF
J gene: TRBJ2-4; V gene: TRBV12-3/TRBV12-4; CDR3 protein: CASRNQGGKNIQYF
J gene: TRBJ2-3; V gene: TRBV25-1; CDR3 protein: CASSDGEGADTQYF
J gene: TRBJ2-2; V gene: TRBV5-1; CDR3 protein: CASSGLTYGGAGELFF
J gene: TRBJ1-3; V gene: TRBV7-9; CDR3 protein: CASSPRTVSSGNTIYF
J gene: TRBJ2-3; V gene: TRBV18; CDR3 protein: CASSPPWTGPTDTQYF
J gene: TRBJ1-1; V gene: TRBV7-9; CDR3 protein: CASSHVGGNTEAFF
J gene: TRBJ2-1; V gene: TRBV3-1; CDR3 protein: CASSQGGGANPSSYNEQFF
J gene: TRBJ2-1; V gene: TRBV14; CDR3 protein: CASSQVQGLAGFF
J gene: TRBJ2-1; V gene: TRBV24-1; CDR3 protein: CATRGPISYNEQFF
J gene: TRBJ2-1; V gene: TRBV7-9; CDR3 protein: CASQGSDEQFF
J gene: TRBJ2-4; V gene: TRBV4-1; CDR3 protein: CASSQETSGAAKNIQYF
J gene: TRBJ2-2; V gene: TRBV29-1; CDR3 protein: CSVALTMNTGELFF
J gene: TRBJ2-7; V gene: TRBV7-9; CDR3 protein: CASSWSGGGGAEQYF
J gene: TRBJ2-4; V gene: TRBV5-1; CDR3 protein: CASSLGASLAKNIQYF
J gene: TRBJ2-1; V gene: TRBV6-1; CDR3 protein: CASRPRLATKDNEQFF
J gene: TRBJ2-5; V gene: TRBV24-1; CDR3 protein: CATSDFGQGRETQYF
J gene: TRBJ2-1; V gene: TRBV24-1; CDR3 protein: CATSGGTTRNEQFF
J gene: TRBJ2-1; V gene: TRBV24-1; CDR3 protein: CATSEVAGGRNEQFF
J gene: TRBJ2-7; V gene: TRBV11-2; CDR3 protein: CASSLGSDSSYEQYF
J gene: TRBJ2-4; V gene: TRBV5-1; CDR3 protein: CASSTGTARDIQYF
J gene: TRBJ2-5; V gene: TRBV5-1; CDR3 protein: CASSSTSATYQETQYF
J gene: TRBJ2-2; V gene: TRBV12-3/TRBV12-4; CDR3 protein: CASRTQGGLFSGELFF
J gene: TRBJ1-4; V gene: TRBV2; CDR3 protein: CASKGSAGKEKLFF
J gene: TRBJ2-2; V gene: TRBV11-1; CDR3 protein: CASSPRVGLAGNTGELFF
J gene: TRBJ1-5; V gene: TRBV6-5; CDR3 protein: CASSDLGTTPQHF
J gene: TRBJ2-7; V gene: TRBV14; CDR3 protein: CASSQHPSGAYEQYF
J gene: TRBJ2-3; V gene: TRBV11-2; CDR3 protein: CASRPIAGSSTDTQYF
J gene: TRBJ1-1; V gene: TRBV12-3/TRBV12-4; CDR3 protein: CASSSGGDAFF
J gene: TRBJ1-4; V gene: TRBV4-1; CDR3 protein: CASSQGIAGVAKLFF
J gene: TRBJ2-2; V gene: TRBV28; CDR3 protein: CASSLWGRELFF
J gene: TRBJ1-1; V gene: TRBV29-1; CDR3 protein: CSAVPGQGAGTEAFF
J gene: TRBJ2-2; V gene: TRBV9; CDR3 protein: CASSVSNTGELFF
J gene: TRBJ2-4; V gene: TRBV12-3/TRBV12-4; CDR3 protein: CASSFRMAGKAKNIQYF
J gene: TRBJ2-1; V gene: TRBV4-1; CDR3 protein: CASSQVRHNEQFF
J gene: TRBJ2-1; V gene: TRBV5-1; CDR3 protein: CASSLAGTSGSGSSYNEQFF